This T cell receptor (beta chain) is from a study of CD8+CD57+ T cells in acquired aplastic anemia (dated by TCRdb to the late 2010s). Some background on the complete study: Extracted DNA from sorted CD4+ and CD8+ cells averaged around 3.3 ug, ranging from roughly 0.2 to 30 ug. A CD8+CD57+ expansion meant a frequency higher than the mean frequency seen in healthy subjects.

TCR beta VDJ combination and CDR3 sequence profiling used genomic DNA as the template. TCR repertoire sequencing was run on an Illumina HiSeq 2000. On the authors' methods: Repertoires were assessed using TRBV/TRBJ rearrangement plots, CDR3 size and DJ length profiles, and Simpson's diversity index. The most abundant DNA sequence in the deep sequencing data was defined as the immunodominant clone. CDR3 amino acid sequences were checked for sharing across subjects and were also compared against the VDJdb database and published repertoires. The public reads were reprocessed in TCRdb via fastp at Q25 and MiXCR, keeping in-frame beta chains. Entries are consolidated by CDR3 protein sequence, retaining the most common genes and DNA. The V and J calls, along with clone size, are taken from TCRdb and not from the paper's own processing. This sample is represented by approximately 150,000 distinct CDR3 sequences; roughly 50% of them were singletons. Roughly 3.5% of the sample is taken by the ten largest.

Patients chosen for sequencing had shown expansion of CD8+CD57+ cells by flow cytometry. Every patient had severe acquired aplastic anemia, diagnosed using the International Study of Aplastic Anemia and Agranulocytosis and Camitta criteria. Patients had received no therapy at the time of blood sampling. TCR repertoires of sorted CD4+ and CD8+ blood T cells from severe aplastic anemia patients and healthy subjects were deep-sequenced in the study. In the USA, patient enrollment took place under clinicaltrials.gov protocols 00001620, 01623167, 00001397, 00071045, 00081523 and 00961064. Ficoll-Paque density gradient centrifugation was used to isolate peripheral blood mononuclear cells. Before DNA extraction, CD4+ and CD8+ T cells were sorted with FACS or magnetic beads. Here is what the overall study found, with its caveats: About 30 CD8+ CDR3 sequences were found in both patients and controls but appeared to be highly expressed in patients and within the immunodominant clones of the patients. Between patients and healthy controls, no significant difference in CD8+ Simpson's diversity was found (P=0.060).

CDR3 length: 14 amino acids, cysteine to phenylalanine. Only the CDR3 portion is preserved as DNA: 42 bases, with reading frame beginning at the first base. The germline V gene gives CDR1 as SGHRS and CDR2 as YFSETQ. V and J are truncated by 1 base and 5 bases respectively, leaving an intervening sequence of 13 bases. In regard to this clonotype: The specificity of this receptor is unknown. Base qualities were left out, and no much larger clone turns up one base away.

The TCR was taken from a human donor with aplastic anemia. The rearranged chain carries TRBV5-1 and TRBJ2-7; no D gene call is confident. Sequenced material: sorted CD4+, CD8+, or CD8+CD57+ T cells (not recorded which) from PBMCs. CDR3 region: CASSLYSQEHEQYF. DNA sequence: TGCGCCAGCAGCTTGTATAGTCAGGAGCACGAGCAGTACTTC. This CDR3, with the reference TRBV5-1 and TRBJ2-7 proteins standing in past its ends, gives the full variable domain KAGVTQTPRYLIKTRGQQVTLSCSPISGHRSVSWYQQTPGQGLQFLFEYFSETQRNKGNFPGRFSGRQFSNSRSEMNVSTLELGDSALYLCASSLYSQEHEQYFGPGTRLTVT.